These T cell receptor beta chains were read from a single sample in a study of T-cell reconstitution after alpha-beta-depleted transplantation in children. One entry per CDR3 protein results from TCRdb running MiXCR on the PCR reads. This sample carries 260,000 or so distinct CDR3 sequences, 12% of them seen once, and the ten largest clones take 2% to 3%. The sample was PBMCs from the stem cell graft donor, taken from the stem cell graft. The receptors come from a human donor who donated a stem cell graft to a child with acute lymphoblastic leukemia. Both conserved end residues are part of each CDR3. The D gene is left open where the match is weak. Expanded clones get a size class; other rows say once, few or many, or leave the size out.

j_call	clone_size	v_call	d_call	cdr3_nt	cdr3_aa
TRBJ1-5	few	TRBV20-1	.	TGCAGTGCTAGAGGCCGGGACTCTTGGGACTATAGCAATCAGCCCCAGCATTTT	CSARGRDSWDYSNQPQHF
TRBJ2-5	few	TRBV20-1	TRBD1	TGCAGTGCTAGTCCGCGGACAGGGGGCTGGTTAGGGCAAGAGACCCAGTACTTC	CSASPRTGGWLGQETQYF
TRBJ2-1	.	TRBV28	TRBD2	TGTGCCAGCAGTCCTCTAGCGGGAGTCTTCTACAATGAGCAGTTCTTC	CASSPLAGVFYNEQFF
TRBJ1-5	many	TRBV24-1	.	TGTGCCACCAGTGATTCGGCCAGCCCTACTCAGCATTTT	CATSDSASPTQHF
TRBJ2-7	many	TRBV3-1	.	TGTGCCAGCAGCGGAAGCTCCTACGAGCAGTACTTC	CASSGSSYEQYF
TRBJ1-1	many	TRBV20-1	.	TGCAGTGCTAGGGGTCGGGACGGTGAAGCTTTCTTT	CSARGRDGEAFF
TRBJ2-3	many	TRBV20-1	TRBD2	TGCAGTGCTAGAGGGTCTAGCGGGACCGATACGCAGTATTTT	CSARGSSGTDTQYF
TRBJ2-5	many	TRBV12-3/TRBV12-4	TRBD1	TGTGCCAGCAGTTTACGGGACAGGGGAGAGACCCAGTACTTC	CASSLRDRGETQYF
TRBJ1-5	few	TRBV6-2/TRBV6-3	.	TGTGCCAGCAGCCTCGGGGCAGGGACACGCCAGCCCCAGCATTTT	CASSLGAGTRQPQHF
TRBJ1-5	many	TRBV12-3/TRBV12-4	TRBD1	TGTGCCAGCAGCATTGGGACAGGGGTCAATCAGCCCCAGCATTTT	CASSIGTGVNQPQHF
TRBJ2-7	many	TRBV9	.	TGTGCCAGCAGCCCTAAACAGGGATACTACGAGCAGTACTTC	CASSPKQGYYEQYF
TRBJ1-4	.	TRBV10-3	.	TGTGCCCGCGAACGGGAGGGCGGGGAAGAAAAACTGTTTTTT	CAREREGGEEKLFF
TRBJ1-1	many	TRBV18	.	TGTGCCAGCTCACCCCTTATCCTACGGGACACTGAAGCTTTCTTT	CASSPLILRDTEAFF
TRBJ1-1	many	TRBV12-3/TRBV12-4	.	TGTGCCAGCACACCCCTCCCCGGGGGGAACACTGAAGCTTTCTTT	CASTPLPGGNTEAFF
TRBJ1-3	few	TRBV2	.	TGTGCCAGCAGTGTCGGGGGAAACACCATATATTTT	CASSVGGNTIYF
TRBJ2-1	many	TRBV20-1	.	TGCAGTGCTGGACTGACCGGGGGGCCCTACAATGAGCAGTTCTTC	CSAGLTGGPYNEQFF
TRBJ2-2	.	TRBV9	.	TGTGCCAGCCAAGAGTACTCGGACACCGGGGAGCTGTTTTTT	CASQEYSDTGELFF
TRBJ1-6	.	TRBV5-4	.	TGTGCCAGCAGGACCGGGGGCTCTAATTCACCCCTCCACTTT	CASRTGGSNSPLHF
TRBJ1-1	many	TRBV27	.	TGTGCCAGCAGCAAATGGGGGGGCATGAACACTGAAGCTTTCTTT	CASSKWGGMNTEAFF
TRBJ2-7	many	TRBV2	.	TGTGCCAGCAGAAGAGATGGGGTGCGCGAGCAGTACTTC	CASRRDGVREQYF
TRBJ2-5	many	TRBV24-1	TRBD1	TGTGCCACCAGTGAGCCCGGGACAGGGACAGAGACCCAGTACTTC	CATSEPGTGTETQYF
TRBJ1-6	many	TRBV5-1	.	TGCGCCAGCAGCTTGGAGTTACCATCGTTGGGTAATTCACCCCTCCACTTT	CASSLELPSLGNSPLHF
TRBJ1-1	.	TRBV20-1	TRBD1	TGCAGTGCTGCGGAAGGGACAGGGGCCACTGAAGCTTTCTTT	CSAAEGTGATEAFF
TRBJ1-4	many	TRBV7-8	.	TGTGCCAGCAGCTCCAGGATTCTCAATGAAAAACTGTTTTTT	CASSSRILNEKLFF
TRBJ2-5	many	TRBV27	.	TGTGCCAGCAGTCCGCGGGCGACCGCTCAAGAGACCCAGTACTTC	CASSPRATAQETQYF
TRBJ2-5	many	TRBV5-1	TRBD1	TGCGCCAGCAGCCTGACAGGGTCAGAGACCCAGTACTTC	CASSLTGSETQYF
TRBJ1-5	many	TRBV5-6	.	TGTGCCAGCAGCTTGGCTGGACATGGGAATCAGCCCCAGCATTTT	CASSLAGHGNQPQHF
TRBJ2-5	many	TRBV7-2	.	TGTGCCAGCAGCTTAGGATGGAGGGTTGTCGGAGAGACCCAGTACTTC	CASSLGWRVVGETQYF
TRBJ1-1	many	TRBV4-2	.	TGTGCCAGCAGCCAAACAGATGAAGCTTTCTTT	CASSQTDEAFF
TRBJ2-7	many	TRBV5-1	TRBD1	TGCGCCAGCAGCGGAGGACAGGGGGCCTCCTACGAGCAGTACTTC	CASSGGQGASYEQYF
TRBJ1-1	many	TRBV4-2	.	TGTGCCAGCAGCCTTAACGGCGGGGCTGAAGCTTTCTTT	CASSLNGGAEAFF
TRBJ1-1	many	TRBV6-1	.	TGTGCCAGCACCCAACCGACGACCGGGCCTATGAACACTGAAGCTTTCTTT	CASTQPTTGPMNTEAFF
TRBJ1-1	many	TRBV27	TRBD1	TGTGCCAGCAGTGCCAGGGGGCTCCCTGAAGCTTTCTTT	CASSARGLPEAFF
TRBJ2-1	many	TRBV11-2	TRBD2	TGTGCCAGCAGCCTAAGGCTACTAGCGTCGGGCTACAATGAGCAGTTCTTC	CASSLRLLASGYNEQFF
TRBJ2-2	many	TRBV18	TRBD1	TGTGCCAGCTCACCAACCGGGACAGGGGGCACCGGGGAGCTGTTTTTT	CASSPTGTGGTGELFF
TRBJ1-4	many	TRBV27	.	TGTGCCAGCAGAAGAACAGGAATAAGTTGGAACGAAAAACTGTTTTTT	CASRRTGISWNEKLFF
TRBJ2-3	many	TRBV24-1	.	TGTGCCACCAGTGACCCCCGGGACGGGATGAGGAATACGCAGTATTTT	CATSDPRDGMRNTQYF
TRBJ1-5	many	TRBV11-2	.	TGTGCCAGCAGCTTGTATGAAATCGGAGTCGCGTCGGCCCCAAGGCCCCAGCATTTT	CASSLYEIGVASAPRPQHF
TRBJ1-2	many	TRBV5-6	.	TGTGCCAGCAGCTCCCGAGGGGAACGTGGCTACACCTTC	CASSSRGERGYTF
TRBJ2-7	.	TRBV4-1	TRBD1	TGCGCCAGCAGCCAAGATGTACAGGGGGCTTATTACGAGCAGTACTTC	CASSQDVQGAYYEQYF
TRBJ2-5	many	TRBV29-1	.	TGCAGCGTTGAACAGACGGTGGCCCAGTACTTC	CSVEQTVAQYF
TRBJ2-1	many	TRBV5-8	TRBD2	TGTGCCAGCAGCTCCGGGACTAGCACTTACAATGAGCAGTTCTTC	CASSSGTSTYNEQFF
TRBJ1-2	many	TRBV10-3	TRBD1	TGTGCCATCAGTGTGAACAGACAGGGAGGAGACTATGGCTACACCTTC	CAISVNRQGGDYGYTF
TRBJ1-5	.	TRBV27	.	TGTGCCAGCAGCCCGTCCAGGGGTTATAGCAATCAGCCCCAGCATTTT	CASSPSRGYSNQPQHF
TRBJ2-4	many	TRBV28	TRBD1	TGTGCCAGCAGTTTAGGAGGACAGGGGACCTTTGTACCCAAAAACATTCAGTACTTC	CASSLGGQGTFVPKNIQYF